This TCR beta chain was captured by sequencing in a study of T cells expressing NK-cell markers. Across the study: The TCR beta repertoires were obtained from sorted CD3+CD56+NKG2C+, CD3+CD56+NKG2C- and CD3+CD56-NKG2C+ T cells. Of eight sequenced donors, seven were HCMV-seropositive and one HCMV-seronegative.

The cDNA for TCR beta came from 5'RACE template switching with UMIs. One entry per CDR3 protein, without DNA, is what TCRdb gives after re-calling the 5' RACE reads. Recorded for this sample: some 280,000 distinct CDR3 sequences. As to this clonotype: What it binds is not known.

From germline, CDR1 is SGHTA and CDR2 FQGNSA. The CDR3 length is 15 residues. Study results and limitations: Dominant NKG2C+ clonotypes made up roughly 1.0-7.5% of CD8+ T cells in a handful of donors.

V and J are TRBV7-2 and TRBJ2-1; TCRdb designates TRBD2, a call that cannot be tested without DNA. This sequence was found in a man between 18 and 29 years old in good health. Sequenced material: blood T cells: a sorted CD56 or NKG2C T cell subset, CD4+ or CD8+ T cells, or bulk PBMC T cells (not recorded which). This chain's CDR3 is CASSLGLPPYNEQFF.